The 4 T cell receptor beta chains below were found in one sample sequenced in a study of shared clonotypes between healthy human individuals. The method was immunoSEQ multiplex PCR; TCRdb's version includes in-frame clones alone and lacks a portion of them. The sample holds hundreds of thousands of clones, 55% to 85% seen once. The sequenced sample consisted of memory CD4+ T cells sorted from blood. Subset defined: CD45RA-negative fraction. The source of these receptors is a woman in her 30s in good health.

The rearrangement joins TRBV10-3 to TRBJ2-4; tentatively, D is TRBD2 (6 bases). Trimming left V 3 bases short and J 0 bases short, with 15 bases between. The CDR3 covers 17 residues. Germline CDR1 ENHRY, CDR2 SYGVKD. The CDR3 nucleotides are TGTGCCATCAGTGATAATAGCGGTGACATAGCCAAAAACATTCAGTACTTC. Its protein product is CAISDNSGDIAKNIQYF.

The chain joins TRBV6-5 to TRBJ2-7; a possible D gene is TRBD2 (6 bases). The CDR3 is 14 amino acids. Per germline, CDR1 MNHEY and CDR2 SVGAGI. V was cut by 9 bases and J by 4 bases, with 19 bases left in between. The CDR3 spells CASSRELTVYEQYF. The CDR3 coding sequence is TGTGCCAGTAGTCGGGAGTTGACCGTGTACGAGCAGTACTTC.

Only a few counts were recorded for this clone. The V call is TRBV7-3, the J call TRBJ2-1, with 9 positions matching TRBD1. Germline assignment: CDR1 SGHTA and CDR2 FQGTGA. J lost 6 bases, V lost 4 bases, and 7 bases had no gene match. The CDR3 spans 15 residues. CDR3 sequence: CASSWGPGQGNEQFF. DNA of the CDR3: TGTGCCAGCAGCTGGGGCCCGGGACAGGGCAATGAGCAGTTCTTC.

This chain links TRBV30 with TRBJ1-4; D remains unclear. V was cut by 0 bases and J by 0 bases, with 8 bases left in between. CDR3 length equals 15 residues. CDR1 and CDR2 (germline): GTSNPN, SVGIG (reference sequence). CDR3 sequence (DNA): TGTGCCTGGAGTGTACGTGGTGCAACTAATGAAAAACTGTTTTTT. Translation gives CAWSVRGATNEKLFF.